This is a list of T cell receptor beta chains from one sample in a study of blood T cell repertoires in COVID-19. This table comes from immunoSEQ multiplex PCR, and its TCRdb copy is limited to in-frame clones, with some not included. Here the sample spans 50,000 to 70,000 clones, around 87% being singletons. The specimen sequenced was peripheral blood. The receptor source for this set is a man in his 60s with active or convalescent COVID-19. The conserved cysteine and the conserved F or W are not part of the CDR3 here.

V gene: TRBV7-2; CDR3 protein: ASSSQRETQY
V gene: TRBV12-3/TRBV12-4; CDR3 protein: ASSLNPRAPLH
V gene: TRBV6-4; CDR3 protein: ASSIDRDGQPQH
V gene: TRBV5-5; CDR3 protein: ASSSNYEQY
V gene: TRBV11-2; CDR3 protein: ASSSDRARNTQY
V gene: TRBV2; CDR3 protein: ASRGGTSGKSEQF
V gene: TRBV2; CDR3 protein: ASGGNFNTGELF
V gene: TRBV3-1/TRBV3-2; CDR3 protein: ASSPPTGANYGYT
V gene: TRBV5-5; CDR3 protein: ASSQRGFGSYEQY
V gene: TRBV19; CDR3 protein: ASTRTEFDYGYT
V gene: TRBV10-3; CDR3 protein: AISGAERGPGQY
V gene: TRBV24-1; CDR3 protein: ATSDSTGGYT
V gene: TRBV7-9; CDR3 protein: ASSYGGETQY
V gene: TRBV27; CDR3 protein: ASSFRGLGGDEQY
V gene: TRBV7-9; CDR3 protein: ASGNRGSPYGYT
V gene: TRBV28; CDR3 protein: ASSLPLRSYEQY
V gene: TRBV4-1; CDR3 protein: ASSQDWGGAGQPQH
V gene: TRBV4-3; CDR3 protein: ASSQGNRGGISYNEQF
V gene: TRBV24-1; CDR3 protein: ATSDSGVHGPQH
V gene: TRBV5-4; CDR3 protein: ASSLGEGETQY
V gene: TRBV5-6; CDR3 protein: ASSGGRGGYSNQPQH
V gene: TRBV7-9; CDR3 protein: ASSHGGGDGYT
V gene: TRBV5-6; CDR3 protein: ASSPLLTSSYNEQF
V gene: TRBV18; CDR3 protein: ASSPSPTSGVLGEQF
V gene: TRBV18; CDR3 protein: ASSPPLDRAGNTIY
V gene: TRBV29-1; CDR3 protein: SVEGYEAF
V gene: TRBV10-1; CDR3 protein: ASSPKTGVSTGELF
V gene: TRBV6-5; CDR3 protein: ASTRGQIEAF
V gene: TRBV3-1/TRBV3-2; CDR3 protein: ASSRAGTGSYEQY
V gene: TRBV25-1; CDR3 protein: ASRGDRTGVETQY
V gene: TRBV19; CDR3 protein: ASSITGTGIQPQH
V gene: TRBV5-4; CDR3 protein: ASSKRQFQETQY
V gene: TRBV18; CDR3 protein: ASSPIGVSNSPLH
V gene: TRBV28; CDR3 protein: ASRDSSGNSPLH
V gene: TRBV10-3; CDR3 protein: AISEQAGGYT